The 24 T cell receptor beta chains presented below share a single source sample, sequenced in a study of blood T cell repertoires in COVID-19. This table comes from immunoSEQ multiplex PCR, and its TCRdb copy is limited to in-frame clones, with some not included. Here the sample spans roughly 90,000 clones, around four fifths being singletons. Sample: peripheral blood. Source of these receptors: a man aged 50 to 60 with acute or convalescent COVID-19.

The chain is built from TRBV27 and TRBJ1-2; 8 bases match TRBD1. The CDR3 length is 13 residues. With 3 bases clipped from V and 5 bases from J, the junction kept 2 bases outside the gene matches. Germline CDR1 reads MNHEY; CDR2 reads SMNVEV (reference sequence). CDR3 protein: CASSLTGAYGYTF. As DNA, the CDR3 is TGTGCCAGCAGTTTGACAGGGGCATATGGCTACACCTTC.

The chain recombines TRBV6-6 with TRBJ2-3; TRBD1 matches at 8 bases. V shed 6 bases, J shed 2 bases, and the junction held 7 bases outside the gene matches. This CDR3 comprises 15 residues. Germline lookup yields CDR1 MNHNY and CDR2 SVGAGI (reference sequence). The CDR3 loop is CASSRGQAHTDTQYF. The CDR3 DNA sequence: TGTGCCAGCAGCCGGGGACAGGCTCACACAGATACGCAGTATTTT.

The chain has TRBV28 and TRBJ1-1; TRBD1 matches 8 bases. Looked up from germline, CDR1 is MDHEN and CDR2 is SYDVKM. The V gene end was trimmed by 6 bases and the J gene end by 10 bases; junction bases not matched to a gene: 16. CDR3 size: 15 residues. Written as DNA, the CDR3 is TGTGCCAGCAGCACGCAGGGGGCGGGGTCATCTGGAGCTTTCTTT. Translated, it gives CASSTQGAGSSGAFF.

This chain joins TRBV6-5 and TRBJ2-1, with D perhaps TRBD1 (7 bases). V was trimmed by 1 base and J by 3 bases, leaving 13 bases between them. This CDR3 contains 16 residues. From germline, CDR1 is MNHEY and CDR2 SVGAGI. Here the CDR3 DNA reads TGTGCCAGCAGTTACTGGGCAGGGGGGAGCTACAATGAGCAGTTCTTC. It specifies CASSYWAGGSYNEQFF.

The CDR3: CASGFRSGANVLTF. CDR3 coding DNA: TGTGCTAGTGGTTTCCGCTCTGGGGCCAACGTCCTGACTTTC. The chain uses TRBV12-5 and TRBJ2-6; no clear D gene. With 3 bases removed from V and 0 bases from J, the gap between germline ends came to 3 bases. The CDR3 consists of 14 residues. Germline V gives CDR1 LGHNT, CDR2 FRNRAP.

The J gene is TRBJ1-4, the V gene TRBV5-6; 10 nucleotides match TRBD1. Germline V gene lookup returns CDR1 SGHDT and CDR2 YYEEEE. The CDR3 loop spans 14 amino acids. V lost 5 bases, J lost 6 bases, and 4 bases stayed unmatched. The CDR3 region is CASSEGTGDEKLFF. CDR3 nucleotides: TGTGCCAGCAGTGAGGGGACAGGGGATGAAAAACTGTTTTTT.

This clone was picked up a small number of times. This chain connects TRBV24-1 to TRBJ2-1; 7 bases are shared with TRBD1. The CDR3 runs to 14 residues. Trimming removed 4 bases from V and 1 base from J; junction bases left unmatched: 0. Per germline, CDR1 KGHDR and CDR2 SFDVKD. CDR3: CATSEGQSYNEQFF. The CDR3 DNA reads as TGTGCCACCAGTGAGGGACAGTCCTACAATGAGCAGTTCTTC.

In this sample, this clone turned up once. CDR3 DNA: TGTGCCAGTAGCCGAGATGGCAGGGCAGGGTACGAGCAGTACTTC. Protein sequence: CASSRDGRAGYEQYF. This chain links TRBV19 with TRBJ2-7, with D tentatively TRBD1 (5 bases). The CDR3 totals 15 residues. Trimming shortened V by 6 bases and J by 4 bases, and 19 bases separated the two germline ends. CDR1 LNHDA and CDR2 SQIVND come from the germline V gene (reference sequence).

With respect to this clone: This same CDR3 is encoded by further DNA sequences in the sample. DNA for the CDR3: TGTGCCAGCAGTTTTAAAATGAACACTGAAGCTTTCTTT. As protein: CASSFKMNTEAFF. The chain combines TRBV27 with TRBJ1-1; no definite D call. This CDR3 region has 13 residues. In germline, CDR1 is MNHEY, CDR2 SMNVEV (reference sequence). Trimming pared 3 bases from V and 0 bases from J, leaving 5 bases between.

The chain combines TRBV3-1 (or the pseudogene TRBV3-2) with TRBJ1-5; 9 bases map to TRBD1. V trimming: 1 base; J trimming: 16 bases; junction bases outside the gene matches: 8. Germline CDR1 and CDR2: LGHDT and YNNKEL (reference sequence). The CDR3 is 13 residues long. The CDR3 DNA is TGTGCCAGCAGCCAAGGAGTAACAGGGGGCTGTCATTTT. Translating it yields CASSQGVTGGCHF.

This clone occurred once. The CDR3 region is CASNGQRGAELFF. The CDR3, as DNA: TGTGCCAGTAACGGCCAGCGGGGGGCGGAGCTGTTTTTT. The J gene is TRBJ2-2, the V gene TRBV19; 9 positions agree with TRBD2. Germline V gives CDR1 LNHDA, CDR2 SQIVND (reference sequence). There are 13 residues in the CDR3. Trimming at V came to 7 bases and at J to 10 bases, leaving 7 bases not matched to a gene.

This chain connects TRBV2 to TRBJ1-1; TRBD1 matches 8 bases. This CDR3 spans 13 amino acids. The trim removed 7 bases at V and 4 bases at J, leaving 5 bases unmatched. The germline gives CDR1 SNHLY, CDR2 FYNNEI. Here the CDR3 reads CASIGQGTTEAFF. The CDR3 nucleotides are TGTGCCAGCATTGGACAGGGAACCACTGAAGCTTTCTTT.

This chain connects TRBV4-1 to TRBJ2-7, with D maybe TRBD2 (6 bases). Germline V CDR1 and CDR2: MGHRA, YSYEKL. Trimming pared 4 bases from V and 2 bases from J, leaving 12 bases between. The CDR3 sequence is 14 residues long. The DNA for the CDR3 is TGCGCCAGCAGCCCGTCCGGGGGACCCTACGAGCAGTACTTC. Translation gives CASSPSGGPYEQYF.

The rearrangement links TRBV28 to TRBJ1-1, with D perhaps matching TRBD1 (6 bases). The V and J ends lost 5 bases and 6 bases respectively, with 16 bases between them. Germline V gene data show CDR1 as MDHEN and CDR2 as SYDVKM. This CDR3 is built from 14 residues. CDR3 amino acids: CASSPGQKVAEAFF. CDR3 bases: TGTGCCAGCAGTCCGGGACAAAAGGTGGCTGAAGCTTTCTTT.

This chain joins TRBV27 and TRBJ2-3; D gene ambiguous. This CDR3 is built from 13 residues. Germline CDR1 is MNHEY and CDR2 is SMNVEV (reference sequence). V lost 3 bases and J 4 bases, leaving 8 bases between the germline ends. The CDR3 bases are TGTGCCAGCAGTTTTCTCGGAGCAGATACGCAGTATTTT. Amino acid sequence: CASSFLGADTQYF.

The chain carries TRBV4-2 and TRBJ2-2; weak D call: TRBD2 (5 bases). From germline, CDR1 is LGHNA and CDR2 YNFKEQ. The CDR3 consists of 17 residues. V lost 0 bases and J 0 bases, leaving 11 bases between the germline ends. CDR3 sequence: CASSQDPAAPNTGELFF. The CDR3 DNA reads as TGTGCCAGCAGCCAAGATCCAGCGGCCCCGAACACCGGGGAGCTGTTTTTT.

The chain uses TRBV3-1 (or the pseudogene TRBV3-2) and TRBJ1-1; D not certain. The CDR3 sequence is 13 residues long. Trimming took 4 bases from V and 0 from J, leaving 6 bases between them. Germline assignment: CDR1 LGHDT and CDR2 YNNKEL (reference sequence). This chain's CDR3 is CASSPQMNTEAFF. CDR3 coding DNA: TGTGCCAGCAGCCCCCAGATGAACACTGAAGCTTTCTTT.

V is TRBV6-6 and J is TRBJ2-3, with TRBD1 matching over 12 bases. Trimming took 6 bases from V and 2 from J; bases not matched to a gene: 3. Germline-derived CDR1 and CDR2 are MNHNY and SVGAGI (reference sequence). The CDR3 extends over 15 amino acids. CDR3 nucleotide sequence: TGTGCCAGCAGGGGACAGGGGGCCCCCACAGATACGCAGTATTTT. Encoded protein: CASRGQGAPTDTQYF.

The CDR3 nucleotides are TGCGCCAGCAGCCACTTAGACAGGGACAACTATGGCTACACCTTC. This codes for CASSHLDRDNYGYTF. The chain couples TRBV4-3 to TRBJ1-2; TRBD1 matches 7 bases. Germline V gene lookup returns CDR1 LGHNA and CDR2 YSLEER. The CDR3 is made up of 15 amino acids. V was pared by 3 bases and J by 2 bases, with 6 bases of the junction left unmatched.

The V and J genes are TRBV3-1 (or the pseudogene TRBV3-2) and TRBJ1-2; TRBD1 matches 7 bases. CDR3 length equals 15 residues. J gave up 3 bases and V 2 bases, and 6 bases lay outside the gene matches. Per the germline V gene, CDR1 is LGHDT and CDR2 is YNNKEL (reference sequence). In DNA, the CDR3 is TGTGCCAGCAGCCAACGCGGACAGGAACACTATGGCTACACCTTC. The encoded protein is CASSQRGQEHYGYTF.

The chain joins TRBV19 to TRBJ2-2, with 8 bases aligning to TRBD2. The CDR3 is 16 amino acids. Germline V lookup: CDR1 LNHDA, CDR2 SQIVND (reference sequence). With 1 base clipped from V and 4 bases from J, the junction kept 5 bases outside the gene matches. CDR3 DNA: TGTGCCAGTAGTATAGGCGCCGGGGGGGGCACCGGGGAGCTGTTTTTT. Translating it yields CASSIGAGGGTGELFF.

This sequence joins TRBV7-2 and TRBJ1-2; D gene uncertain. Germline CDR1 and CDR2: SGHTA and FQGNSA. Trimming removed 2 bases from V and 6 bases from J, with 10 bases in between. The CDR3 sequence is 13 residues long. Written as DNA, the CDR3 is TGTGCCAGCAGCTTAACGAGGAAGGATGGCTACACCTTC. This translates into CASSLTRKDGYTF. Combining the CDR3 with reference TRBV7-2 and TRBJ1-2 gives the whole variable domain GAGVSQSPSNKVTEKGKDVELRCDPISGHTALYWYRQSLGQGLEFLIYFQGNSAPDKSGLPSDRFSAERTGGSVSTLTIQRTQQEDSAVYLCASSLTRKDGYTFGSGTRLTVV.

In its sample, this clone was seen once. The chain joins TRBV18 to TRBJ2-5; D is perhaps TRBD1 (5 bases). The ends were cut back, 3 bases at V and 9 bases at J, with 23 bases in the middle. In germline, CDR1 is KGHSH, CDR2 LQKENI. This CDR3 region has 16 residues. The DNA for the CDR3 is TGTGCCAGCTCACCTACTACCGCGGCAGGGCATTGGGCCCAGTACTTC. Its translation is CASSPTTAAGHWAQYF.

The gene calls are TRBV4-3 and TRBJ2-3; 8 bases are a match to TRBD2. V lost 1 base to trimming and J lost 2 bases; unmatched junction nucleotides: 5. Germline CDR1 LGHNA, CDR2 YSLEER. This CDR3 is 16 amino acids long. The CDR3: CASSQGTSFLTDTQYF. DNA for the CDR3: TGCGCCAGCAGCCAAGGGACTAGCTTCCTCACAGATACGCAGTATTTT.